The entry that follows covers one T cell receptor beta chain sequence. Its matching antigen is unknown. The data derive from a study of shared clonotypes between healthy human individuals. Study-wide points: Genetic and exposure-history diversity was limited by the few donors.

Germline assignment: CDR1 SNHLY and CDR2 FYNNEI. The CDR3 is 14 residues long. V lost 6 bases, J lost 2 bases, and 5 bases stayed unmatched. Measured with immunoSEQ multiplex PCR; TCRdb has only the in-frame clones, and not every one. Of some 2.1 million clones in the sample, roughly 94% were seen once. This receptor was identified in a young man in good health. Sequencing was carried out using naive CD4+ T cells sorted from blood. The sample's subset: CD45RA+ positively selected. V gene TRBV2 combines with J gene TRBJ2-5, with TRBD1 identical over 8 bases. The CDR3: CASSTDRGQETQYF. CDR3 DNA sequence: TGTGCCAGCAGCACCGACAGGGGACAAGAGACCCAGTACTTC. The whole variable domain, filled in from reference TRBV2 and TRBJ2-5, reads EPEVTQTPSHQVTQMGQEVILRCVPISNHLYFYWYRQILGQKVEFLVSFYNNEISEKSEIFDDQFSVERPDGSNFTLKIRSTKLEDSAMYFCASSTDRGQETQYFGPGTRLLVL.